This is a list of T cell receptor beta chains from one sample in a study of metastatic and nonmetastatic thyroid tumors. TCRdb reprocessed the PCR reads via MiXCR. The sample includes 35,000 to 40,000 clones, about 29% seen only once; the top ten take roughly a tenth. The source material was blood. The receptor source for this set is a male donor with papillary thyroid cancer or a benign thyroid nodule (not recorded which). Some clones in this sample may be carry-over from other donors' samples. The CDR3 runs from the conserved cysteine through the conserved F or W. A D gene is named only where the DNA matches it firmly. Clone size is given for some rows only: seen once, a few or many times, or a class if the clone is expanded.

TRBJ2-1,TRBV12-3/TRBV12-4,few,-,CASSVAGVASYNEQFF,TGTGCCAGCAGTGTCGCCGGGGTTGCTTCTTACAATGAGCAGTTCTTC
TRBJ1-4,TRBV27,few,-,CASSFRMGGGAGEKLFF,TGTGCCAGCAGTTTCCGCATGGGGGGGGGCGCGGGTGAAAAACTGTTTTTT
TRBJ2-6,TRBV7-8,-,TRBD2,CASSPTSGRLSGANVLTF,TGTGCCAGCAGTCCGACTAGCGGGAGACTCTCTGGGGCCAACGTCCTGACTTTC
TRBJ2-7,TRBV12-3/TRBV12-4,medium-sized,-,CASSLFQQGRYEQYF,TGTGCCAGCAGTTTATTCCAGCAAGGGCGTTACGAGCAGTACTTC
TRBJ1-3,TRBV5-1,-,-,CASSSGTSGNTIYF,TGCGCCAGCAGCTCTGGGACATCTGGAAACACCATATATTTT
TRBJ2-7,TRBV7-9,few,-,CASSFDSGEQYF,TGTGCCAGCAGCTTCGACTCTGGGGAGCAGTACTTC
TRBJ1-1,TRBV6-6,-,-,CASSYLPGRMNTEAFF,TGTGCCAGCAGTTACTTGCCGGGACGTATGAACACTGAAGCTTTCTTT
TRBJ2-7,TRBV24-1,-,TRBD1,CATSDQNRGRPVSQPYEQYF,TGTGCCACCAGTGATCAAAACAGGGGGCGGCCGGTCTCACAACCCTACGAGCAGTACTTC
TRBJ2-7,TRBV3-1,-,-,CASSQGADAYEQYF,TGTGCCAGCAGCCAAGGTGCGGATGCTTACGAGCAGTACTTC
TRBJ1-2,TRBV20-1,-,-,CSAKPGVREGYTF,TGCAGTGCGAAACCCGGGGTGAGGGAGGGCTACACCTTC
TRBJ2-7,TRBV4-1,-,-,CASSHIGDAFYEQYF,TGCGCCAGCAGCCATATCGGGGACGCTTTTTACGAGCAGTACTTC
TRBJ1-1,TRBV3-1,few,-,CASSQSRGMNTEAFF,TGTGCCAGCAGCCAATCGAGAGGGATGAACACTGAAGCTTTCTTT
TRBJ2-1,TRBV4-1,many,TRBD1,CASSQGIDRDEQFF,TGCGCCAGCAGCCAGGGGATCGACAGGGATGAGCAGTTCTTC
TRBJ1-3,TRBV6-5,-,-,CASSYSSTFSGNTIYF,TGTGCCAGCAGTTACTCTTCCACATTCTCTGGAAACACCATATATTTT
TRBJ2-1,TRBV30,many,TRBD2,CAWNPPGRVAGYNEQFF,TGTGCCTGGAACCCTCCGGGGCGGGTAGCGGGTTACAATGAGCAGTTCTTC
TRBJ2-1,TRBV6-1,medium-sized,TRBD2,CASSGGTSESSYNEQFF,TGTGCCAGCAGTGGTGGGACTAGCGAGAGCTCCTACAATGAGCAGTTCTTC
TRBJ2-4,TRBV2,-,TRBD1,CACGQGGNIQYF,TGTGCCTGCGGACAGGGGGGGAACATTCAGTACTTC
TRBJ2-7,TRBV7-9,few,-,CANSLDRSEQYF,TGTGCCAACAGCTTAGATAGGTCCGAGCAGTACTTC
TRBJ2-1,TRBV20-1,-,-,CSARDQWGQGSYNEQFF,TGCAGTGCTAGAGACCAATGGGGTCAGGGTTCCTACAATGAGCAGTTCTTC
TRBJ2-1,TRBV19,-,TRBD2,CASSIPRGLANEQFF,TGTGCCAGTAGTATCCCCCGTGGACTAGCAAATGAGCAGTTCTTC
TRBJ2-1,TRBV12-3/TRBV12-4,many,TRBD1,CASSLFLTTGQGQREQFF,TGTGCCAGCAGTTTATTTCTCACTACGGGACAGGGACAGAGAGAGCAGTTCTTC
TRBJ2-3,TRBV24-1,many,-,CATSSRGSTDTQYF,TGTGCCACCAGTTCACGTGGTAGCACAGATACGCAGTATTTT